A single sample is the source of the 9 T cell receptor beta chains below, sequenced in a study of blood T cells in healthy people across ages. The authors ran a second PCR of roughly 6 to 12 cycles using a sample-barcoded 5' primer and a J-beta primer mix. TCRdb reprocessed the 5' RACE reads with MiXCR, giving one entry per CDR3 protein. Seen here are some 880,000 distinct CDR3 sequences, about 36% observed once, and the top ten hold over 10%. Sequenced sample: blood. These TCRs come from a man between 18 and 35 years old in good health.

Comment on this clonotype: A much larger clone sits a single nucleotide away, making a read error possible. The rearrangement links TRBV12-3 or TRBV12-4 to TRBJ2-4, with TRBD1 matching over 7 bases. There are 15 residues in the CDR3. Germline trimming cut 5 bases from V and 13 bases from J; bases unmatched to any gene: 17. Here the CDR3 DNA reads TGTGCCAGCAGTCTACAGGGGCTGGGAACCTACGGGCAGTACTTC. Protein sequence: CASSLQGLGTYGQYF.

This clonotype was counted between two and nine times. The chain joins TRBV4-1 to TRBJ2-1, with 13 bases fitting TRBD2. The CDR3 contains 21 residues. V shed 6 bases, J shed 0 bases, and the junction held 17 bases outside the gene matches. The germline CDR1 and CDR2 sequences are MGHRA and YSYEKL. Here the CDR3 DNA reads TGCGCCAGCAGACAACCGACTAGCGGGGGGTCCAAAACCTACTCCTACAATGAGCAGTTCTTC. This sequence encodes CASRQPTSGGSKTYSYNEQFF.

CDR3 loop: CASSQEALTRDRYNEQYF. As DNA, the CDR3 is TGTGCCAGCAGCCAAGAGGCGTTGACCCGGGACAGATACAATGAGCAGTACTTC. The chain joins TRBV3-1 to TRBJ2-1; 7 positions agree with TRBD1. The end of the DNA is better explained by TRBJ2-7, so the J call may be wrong. Looked up from germline, CDR1 is LGHDT and CDR2 is YNNKEL (reference sequence). This CDR3 has 18 residues.

The table lists this clonotype with many counts. As DNA, the CDR3 is TGTGCCAGCAGTCCCACGGCCCCGTCCGGCAATGAGCAGTTCTTC. It specifies CASSPTAPSGNEQFF. V and J are TRBV27 and TRBJ2-1, with D unresolved. Trimming removed 5 bases from V and 6 bases from J, with 17 bases in between. Germline values: CDR1 MNHEY, CDR2 SMNVEV (reference sequence). The CDR3 is made up of 15 amino acids.

The sample holds many counts of this clonotype. The rearrangement uses TRBV20-1 and TRBJ2-1; TRBD2 aligns across 10 bases. This CDR3 is built from 17 residues. From germline, CDR1 is DFQATT and CDR2 SNEGSKA (reference sequence). The junction had 9 bases not matched to a gene; V was cut back by 4 bases and J by 0 bases. The CDR3 here is CSAIPSGGYYSYNEQFF. The DNA for the CDR3 is TGCAGTGCTATCCCTAGCGGGGGATACTACTCCTACAATGAGCAGTTCTTC.

The genes are TRBV4-3 and TRBJ1-6; D call uncertain. V was pared by 0 bases and J by 8 bases, with 11 bases between. Germline V gene lookup returns CDR1 LGHNA and CDR2 YSLEER. The CDR3 is 15 amino acids. In nucleotides, the CDR3 is TGCGCCAGCAGCCAAGAAGGAGGGCCACATTCACCCCTCCACTTT. Its translation is CASSQEGGPHSPLHF.

There are many counts of this clonotype. This chain uses TRBV12-3 or TRBV12-4 with TRBJ2-7, with D uncertain. The CDR3 runs to 16 residues. The germline V and J ends were trimmed by 5 bases and 1 base, with 18 bases remaining between them. This CDR3 reads CASSLFWADSSYEQYF. CDR3 DNA sequence: TGTGCCAGCAGTCTCTTCTGGGCAGATTCTTCCTACGAGCAGTACTTC.

The chain has TRBV9 and TRBJ2-1, with D maybe TRBD2 (6 bases). The CDR3 extends over 15 amino acids. Trimming took 0 bases from V and 5 from J, leaving 12 bases between them. Germline CDR1 reads SGDLS; CDR2 reads YYNGEE. The CDR3 reads CASSVDGGEDNEQFF. DNA for the CDR3: TGTGCCAGCAGCGTAGACGGGGGTGAAGACAATGAGCAGTTCTTC.

In its sample, this clonotype was seen a few times. The chain links TRBV27 to TRBJ2-3, with D perhaps matching TRBD1 (7 bases). This CDR3 region has 15 residues. The ends were cut back, 2 bases at V and 7 bases at J, with 16 bases in the middle. Looked up from germline, CDR1 is MNHEY and CDR2 is SMNVEV (reference sequence). This CDR3 reads CASSLIRGVRNTQYF. In nucleotides, the CDR3 is TGTGCCAGCAGTTTAATCAGGGGGGTTCGGAATACGCAGTATTTT.